These T cell receptor beta chains were read from a single sample in a study of cytomegalovirus exposure and HLA in healthy donors. The assay was immunoSEQ multiplex PCR, and TCRdb's table has in-frame clones only and misses some. The sample records about 91,000 clones, roughly two thirds being singletons. The material sequenced was PBMCs. Receptors originate from a human donor in good health. Both conserved end residues are part of each CDR3. D genes are given only for firm matches. The size of a clone is reported for some rows only, either as once, few or many, or as a class for expanded clones.

V gene	clone size	D gene	J gene	CDR3 protein	CDR3 DNA
TRBV9	-	-	TRBJ2-1	CASSWGQLDNEQFF	TGTGCCAGCAGCTGGGGCCAGTTGGACAATGAGCAGTTCTTC
TRBV7-2	-	TRBD2	TRBJ2-5	CASRRGGLLETQYF	TGTGCCAGCAGACGGGGGGGACTGCTAGAGACCCAGTACTTC
TRBV7-8	-	TRBD1	TRBJ1-1	CASSLVDRGNTEAFF	TGTGCCAGCAGCTTAGTGGACAGGGGGAACACTGAAGCTTTCTTT
TRBV6-5	-	TRBD1	TRBJ2-5	CASSSTSGGAETQYF	TGTGCCAGCAGTTCTACGTCAGGGGGCGCGGAGACCCAGTACTTC
TRBV7-9	-	TRBD1	TRBJ1-3	CASSQQGGNGNTIYF	TGTGCCAGCAGCCAACAGGGGGGGAATGGAAACACCATATATTTT
TRBV19	-	-	TRBJ1-1	CASKLREKNTEAFF	TGTGCCAGTAAGTTACGAGAGAAGAACACTGAAGCTTTCTTT
TRBV5-1	-	-	TRBJ2-2	CASSPQGNTGELFF	TGCGCCAGCAGCCCGCAGGGGAACACCGGGGAGCTGTTTTTT
TRBV2	-	TRBD1	TRBJ1-1	CASRTHLGTGYTEAFF	TGTGCCAGCAGGACACATCTGGGGACAGGGTACACTGAAGCTTTCTTT
TRBV5-4	few	-	TRBJ2-3	CASSPDYPDTQYF	TGTGCCAGCAGCCCGGACTACCCAGATACGCAGTATTTT
TRBV9	-	TRBD1	TRBJ1-4	CASSVEGQVFNEKLFF	TGTGCCAGCAGCGTAGAGGGACAGGTGTTTAATGAAAAACTGTTTTTT
TRBV7-2	-	-	TRBJ1-1	CASSQGNLNTEAFF	TGTGCCAGCAGCCAGGGCAATTTGAACACTGAAGCTTTCTTT
TRBV7-2	once	TRBD2	TRBJ2-6	CASSLVGGAGANVLTF	TGTGCCAGCAGCTTAGTCGGGGGGGCTGGGGCCAACGTCCTGACTTTC
TRBV5-4	once	-	TRBJ1-2	CASSLSPANYGYTF	TGTGCCAGCAGCTTGTCCCCAGCTAACTATGGCTACACCTTC
TRBV11-3	-	TRBD1	TRBJ2-1	CASSSSGQTYNEQFF	TGTGCCAGCAGCTCGTCGGGACAGACTTACAATGAGCAGTTCTTC
TRBV7-3	few	-	TRBJ1-1	CASSSNTGSVTEAFF	TGTGCCAGCAGCTCCAATACAGGGTCGGTCACTGAAGCTTTCTTT
TRBV2	few	-	TRBJ2-7	CASTGDLILSYEQYF	TGTGCCAGCACGGGGGACTTGATCCTCTCCTACGAGCAGTACTTC
TRBV19	-	-	TRBJ1-4	CASSIRGGNEKLFF	TGTGCCAGTAGTATCCGGGGGGGTAATGAAAAACTGTTTTTT
TRBV30	-	TRBD1	TRBJ2-7	CAGRDRGFSEQYF	TGTGCCGGCCGGGACAGGGGGTTTAGCGAGCAGTACTTC
TRBV25-1	-	-	TRBJ2-1	CASSATGWAYNEQFF	TGTGCCAGCAGTGCTACAGGGTGGGCCTACAATGAGCAGTTCTTC
TRBV7-6	-	TRBD2	TRBJ2-1	CASSPGGGTSYNEQFF	TGTGCCAGCAGCCCCGGCGGGGGGACCTCCTACAATGAGCAGTTCTTC
TRBV29-1	few	-	TRBJ2-3	CSVVWARPSTDTQYF	TGCAGCGTTGTATGGGCTCGGCCTAGCACAGATACGCAGTATTTT
TRBV14	-	TRBD2	TRBJ2-2	CASTVLAGTGELFF	TGTGCCAGCACTGTGTTAGCGGGTACCGGGGAGCTGTTTTTT
TRBV9	-	-	TRBJ2-1	CASSVGARAFTGEQFF	TGTGCCAGCAGCGTAGGGGCGAGGGCTTTTACGGGGGAGCAGTTCTTC
TRBV19	-	TRBD1	TRBJ2-7	CASSPQTGGYEQYF	TGTGCCAGTAGTCCTCAGACAGGGGGCTACGAGCAGTACTTC
TRBV5-6	few	TRBD1	TRBJ1-5	CASSFGQGGVSQPQHF	TGTGCCAGCAGCTTCGGACAGGGAGGGGTAAGTCAGCCCCAGCATTTT
TRBV6-1	-	TRBD1	TRBJ2-3	CASSEGQGSTDTQYF	TGTGCCAGCAGTGAGGGACAGGGAAGCACAGATACGCAGTATTTT